The 3 T cell receptor beta chains given below trace back to one sample, sequenced in a study of shared clonotypes between healthy human individuals. CD45RO-negative cells were positively selected for CCR7, leaving out terminally differentiated effector memory CD45RA+ cells. Assay used: immunoSEQ multiplex PCR; TCRdb lists only in-frame clones, some missing. The data contain hundreds of thousands of clones, 92% of them seen just once; the ten biggest clones take up 24%. Sequenced input: naive CD8+ T cells sorted from blood. The receptors originated from a man younger than 45 in good health.

The chain links TRBV15 to TRBJ1-5; D call uncertain. The CDR3 has 16 residues. With 2 bases removed from V and 2 bases from J, the gap between germline ends came to 13 bases. CDR1 is LNHNV, CDR2 YYDKDF, per germline (reference sequence). The CDR3 DNA reads as TGTGCCACCAGCAGACCGTTGCTTCGGGGCAATCAGCCCCAGCATTTT. It codes for CATSRPLLRGNQPQHF.

The gene calls are TRBV10-3 and TRBJ1-1, with TRBD1 matching 8 bases. The V gene end was trimmed by 3 bases and the J gene end by 4 bases; junction bases not matched to a gene: 1. This CDR3 contains 13 residues. From germline, CDR1 is ENHRY and CDR2 SYGVKD. The CDR3: CAISEQGGTEAFF. CDR3 nucleotides: TGTGCCATCAGTGAACAGGGGGGCACTGAAGCTTTCTTT.

The chain carries TRBV27 and TRBJ2-7, with D maybe TRBD1 (6 bases). The CDR3 spans 13 residues. Per the germline V gene, CDR1 is MNHEY and CDR2 is SMNVEV (reference sequence). Trimming removed 2 bases at V and 3 bases at J, with 8 bases between. The CDR3 reads CASSLLRGYEQYF. The CDR3 nucleotides are TGTGCCAGCAGTTTACTCAGGGGCTACGAGCAGTACTTC.